The 15 T cell receptor beta chains given below trace back to one sample, sequenced in a study of chemoradiotherapy in HPV16-positive cancers. TCRdb's table, derived via immunoSEQ multiplex PCR, lists solely in-frame clones and lacks some. The sample includes more than 15,000 clones, roughly 79% of them seen just once. This material was obtained from a patient who underwent chemoradiotherapy. The receptors come from a human donor with HPV-associated anogenital cancer.

The chain employs TRBV28 and TRBJ1-2; tentative D call: TRBD1 (6 bases). From germline, CDR1 is MDHEN and CDR2 SYDVKM. V lost 3 bases, J lost 5 bases, and 13 bases lay in between. The CDR3 loop spans 14 amino acids. CDR3 DNA sequence: TGTGCCAGCAGTTTTCCCGGGACACCTTATGGCTACACCTTC. Protein sequence: CASSFPGTPYGYTF.

The chain carries TRBV18 and TRBJ1-4, with D perhaps TRBD1 (5 bases). With 1 base removed from V and 8 bases from J, the gap between germline ends came to 14 bases. CDR1 and CDR2 from the germline V gene are KGHSH and LQKENI. This CDR3 region has 15 residues. In DNA form, the CDR3 reads TGTGCCAGCTCACCACTCGGGACCCGGGGCGAAAAACTGTTTTTT. It specifies CASSPLGTRGEKLFF.

The chain uses TRBV7-8 and TRBJ2-1, with D hard to call. Trimming took off 5 bases at V and 5 bases at J, with 7 bases between the two ends. This CDR3 region has 12 residues. Germline CDR1 reads SGHVS; CDR2 reads FQNEAQ. CDR3 DNA sequence: TGTGCCAGCAGCCGTACAGACAATGAGCAGTTCTTC. As protein: CASSRTDNEQFF.

The CDR3 coding sequence is TGTGCCAGCAGCTTGGGGGGTTTAGACACTGAAGCTTTCTTT. Translation: CASSLGGLDTEAFF. The V gene is TRBV5-6, the J gene TRBJ1-1; D gene unclear. Trimming removed 0 bases at V and 3 bases at J, with 9 bases between. The CDR3 is made up of 14 amino acids. Germline CDR1 and CDR2: SGHDT and YYEEEE.

The V gene is TRBV7-8, the J gene TRBJ1-4, with D unresolved. The ends were cut back, 0 bases at V and 8 bases at J, with 4 bases in the middle. Per the germline V gene, CDR1 is SGHVS and CDR2 is FQNEAQ. CDR3 length: 12 amino acids. The DNA of the CDR3 is TGTGCCAGCAGCTTAGCAACCGAAAAACTGTTTTTT. Translated: CASSLATEKLFF.

The chain couples TRBV4-1 to TRBJ2-5; 10 bases are a match to TRBD2. After removal of 3 bases from V and 3 bases from J, the junction contained 10 bases not matched to a gene. The CDR3 totals 17 residues. Germline V gives CDR1 MGHRA, CDR2 YSYEKL. The CDR3 region is CASSQRLAGERKETQYF. Here the CDR3 DNA reads TGCGCCAGCAGCCAGAGACTAGCGGGTGAGCGGAAAGAGACCCAGTACTTC.

The chain is built from TRBV18 and TRBJ2-7; 7 bases are a match to TRBD2. V lost 5 bases and J lost 2; bases outside the gene matches: 3. CDR1 KGHSH and CDR2 LQKENI come from the germline V gene. The CDR3 length is 13 residues. The CDR3 here is CASSLSGAYEQYF. DNA for the CDR3: TGTGCCAGCTCATTGAGCGGGGCCTACGAGCAGTACTTC.

Comments on this clone: The germline gene is not matched at one end of the junction; a read error may be the cause. The J gene is TRBJ1-6, the V gene TRBV7-8; weak D call: TRBD1 (5 bases). CDR1 SGHVS and CDR2 FQNEAQ come from the germline V gene. CDR3 size: 17 residues. The CDR3 loop is CASSTVRPGRYKSPLHF. Here the CDR3 DNA reads TGTGCCAGCAGCACGGTTAGGCCAGGGCGGTATAAATCACCCCTCCACTTT.

This rearrangement joins TRBV29-1 to TRBJ2-7; weak D call: TRBD2 (5 bases). The CDR3 consists of 14 residues. The germline CDR1 and CDR2 sequences are SQVTM and ANQGSEA. The V end was cut by 5 bases, the J end by 5 bases, with 19 bases between. The CDR3 loop is CSVPCWPEGDEQYF. The CDR3 bases are TGCAGCGTTCCCTGTTGGCCCGAGGGTGACGAGCAGTACTTC.

The chain uses TRBV18 and TRBJ1-2, with D perhaps TRBD1 (5 bases). This CDR3 is built from 14 residues. Germline V lookup: CDR1 KGHSH, CDR2 LQKENI. The V gene lost 3 bases and the J gene lost 2 bases, with 10 bases spanning the gap. CDR3 coding DNA: TGTGCCAGCTCACCGAACGGGGGAAACTATGGCTACACCTTC. Protein sequence: CASSPNGGNYGYTF.

With respect to this clone: An end of the junction differs from the germline gene, which may be a read error. This chain uses TRBV9 with TRBJ1-2; perhaps TRBD1 as D (6 bases). Germline V lookup: CDR1 SGDLS, CDR2 YYNGEE. The length of the CDR3 is 13 residues. The CDR3 spells CASSVAETGPSHF. The CDR3, as DNA: TGTGCCAGCAGCGTAGCCGAGACAGGTCCCTCCCACTTC.

The gene calls are TRBV27 and TRBJ2-3; D is possibly TRBD1 or TRBD2 (5 bases each). The CDR3 covers 14 residues. Germline V gene data show CDR1 as MNHEY and CDR2 as SMNVEV (reference sequence). The V end was cut by 2 bases, the J end by 4 bases, with 10 bases between. The CDR3 reads CASSLEGPADTQYF. In DNA, the CDR3 is TGTGCCAGCAGTTTAGAGGGGCCCGCAGATACGCAGTATTTT.

V is TRBV4-2 and J is TRBJ1-1; no clear D gene. Trimming shortened V by 0 bases and J by 0 bases, and 11 bases separated the two germline ends. The germline V gene has CDR1 LGHNA and CDR2 YNFKEQ. This CDR3 has 16 amino acids. The DNA for the CDR3 is TGTGCCAGCAGCCAAGATCCGAGAACTATGAACACTGAAGCTTTCTTT. It encodes CASSQDPRTMNTEAFF.

The chain has TRBV6-5 and TRBJ2-5, with a weak D call TRBD2 (6 bases). The CDR3 is made up of 15 amino acids. The germline V and J ends were trimmed by 5 bases and 1 base, with 14 bases remaining between them. Germline lookup yields CDR1 MNHEY and CDR2 SVGAGI. The CDR3 DNA sequence: TGTGCCAGCAGTCCCGCGGCTAGCGCCCAAGAGACCCAGTACTTC. Translating gives CASSPAASAQETQYF.

V and J are TRBV7-9 and TRBJ2-3, with D possibly matching TRBD2 (6 bases). The V and J ends lost 5 bases and 4 bases respectively, with 10 bases between them. This CDR3 region has 13 residues. CDR1 and CDR2 from the germline V gene are SEHNR and FQNEAQ (reference sequence). The CDR3 region is CASSQLASDTQYF. CDR3 nucleotide sequence: TGTGCCAGCAGCCAACTAGCATCAGATACGCAGTATTTT.